This T cell receptor (beta chain) was identified in a study of shared clonotypes between healthy human individuals. The authors divided CD4+ cells into CD45RA+ naive and CD45RA-negative memory subsets. This clone came up once. Its cognate antigen is unknown. CDR1 and CDR2 (germline): SGHNT, YYREEE (reference sequence). With V trimmed by 4 bases and J by 5 bases, 9 bases remained unmatched. The CDR3 sequence is 15 residues long. TCRdb's table, derived via immunoSEQ multiplex PCR, lists solely in-frame clones and lacks some. The sample yields about 2 million clones, about 95% seen once. General study points: Sharing across four donors was highest in naive CD4 (around 5%) and lowest in memory CD8 (approximately 0.4%).

The sequence was obtained from a man between 18 and 35 years old in good health. Sample: naive CD4+ T cells sorted from blood. Subset given: CD45RA+ positively selected. The gene calls are TRBV5-4 and TRBJ1-5, with 7 bases that match TRBD1. DNA of the CDR3: TGTGCCAGCAGCGTGACAGGGAATGGGGATCAGCCCCAGCATTTT. Amino acid sequence: CASSVTGNGDQPQHF. Drawing the rest from reference TRBV5-4 and TRBJ1-5, the complete variable domain is ETGVTQSPTHLIKTRGQQVTLRCSSQSGHNTVSWYQQALGQGPQFIFQYYREEENGRGNFPPRFSGLQFPNYSSELNVNALELDDSALYLCASSVTGNGDQPQHFGDGTRLSIL.